This TCR beta chain was found in a study of T cells in localized non-small cell lung cancer. Assay: immunoSEQ multiplex PCR; the TCRdb copy retains only in-frame clones and omits some. The sample has some 2,500 clones, 25% seen once. The uninvolved lung lay at least 2 cm from the tumor margin and lacked atypia. The CDR3 extends over 15 amino acids. Germline V lookup: CDR1 LNHNV, CDR2 YYDKDF (reference sequence). The trim removed 5 bases at V and 7 bases at J, leaving 7 bases unmatched. In the case of this clone: Its antigen is currently unknown.

Study results and limitations: Those with higher blood T cell density had longer overall survival.

The material sequenced was normal lung tissue next to the tumor, taken before any cancer treatment. The chain combines TRBV15 with TRBJ1-6; 8 nucleotides match TRBD1. The TCR was taken from a man aged 40 to 75 with stage II lung adenocarcinoma. This chain's CDR3 is CATSEDRAVNSPLHF. Here the CDR3 DNA reads TGTGCCACCAGCGAGGACAGGGCGGTAAATTCACCCCTCCACTTT.